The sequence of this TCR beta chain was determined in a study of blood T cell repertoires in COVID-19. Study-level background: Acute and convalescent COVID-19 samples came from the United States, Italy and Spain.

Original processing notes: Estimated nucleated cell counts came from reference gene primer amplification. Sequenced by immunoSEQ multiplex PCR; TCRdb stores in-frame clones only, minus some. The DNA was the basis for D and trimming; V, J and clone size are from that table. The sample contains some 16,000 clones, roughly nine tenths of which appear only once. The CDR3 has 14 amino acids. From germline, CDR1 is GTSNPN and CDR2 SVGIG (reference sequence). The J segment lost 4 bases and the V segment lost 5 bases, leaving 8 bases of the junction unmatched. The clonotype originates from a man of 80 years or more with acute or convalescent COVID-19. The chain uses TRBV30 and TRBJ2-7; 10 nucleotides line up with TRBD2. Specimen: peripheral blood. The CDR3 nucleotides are TGTGCCTGGGCCTTAGAGACTAGCGGGTACGAGCAGTACTTC. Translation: CAWALETSGYEQYF.